Described below is a single T cell receptor (beta chain) sequence and its context. No antigen is known for it. The data are from a study of OX40 agonist ivuxolimab in advanced cancers. Study-level findings and limits: Some patients without response likewise showed low normalized clonal expansion.

The protocol was immunoSEQ multiplex PCR, while the TCRdb copy is restricted to in-frame clones and leaves out a portion. Counted here are almost 70,000 clones, roughly 88% occurring once; the ten biggest clones make up roughly 8.2%. Per the germline V gene, CDR1 is MDHEN and CDR2 is SYDVKM. Trimming removed 6 bases at V and 7 bases at J, with 16 bases between. The CDR3 extends over 15 amino acids. The sample here was CD4+ or CD8+ T cells sorted from blood, taken in a trial of the OX40 agonist ivuxolimab. The sequence was collected from an adult with an advanced solid tumor such as melanoma, head and neck, liver or kidney cancer. The chain couples TRBV28 to TRBJ1-6, with unresolved D. The DNA for the CDR3 is TGTGCCAGCAGCATTGGCGACGGTGTGAATTCACCCCTCCACTTT. Protein sequence: CASSIGDGVNSPLHF. The variable domain in full, completed from reference TRBV28 and TRBJ1-6, reads DVKVTQSSRYLVKRTGEKVFLECVQDMDHENMFWYRQDPGLGLRLIYFSYDVKMKEKGDIPEGYSVSREKKERFSLILESASTNQTSMYLCASSIGDGVNSPLHFGNGTRLTVT.